These T cell receptor beta chains were read from a single sample in a study of T cell changes during pregnancy in multiple sclerosis. Method: immunoSEQ multiplex PCR; TCRdb's copy keeps in-frame clones and lacks some. Among about 38,000 clones listed, about 94% were seen once. This material consisted of CD4+ T cells from peripheral blood mononuclear cells, taken in the second trimester of pregnancy. These receptors were collected from a female donor with multiple sclerosis, enrolled in a pregnancy study. Both conserved end residues are part of each CDR3.

V,J,CDR3
TRBV7-6,TRBJ2-1,CASSPRRDRVNEQFF
TRBV10-1,TRBJ2-2,CASSEQSGGELFF
TRBV19,TRBJ2-7,CASRTSGSVQQYF
TRBV2,TRBJ2-2,CATTTANTGELFF
TRBV2,TRBJ2-5,CASSESRGEKETQYF
TRBV7-3,TRBJ2-5,CASSLEKAETQYF
TRBV10-3,TRBJ1-1,CAISRVTANTEAFF
TRBV5-1,TRBJ2-2,CASSLGPTLAGGKNTGELFF
TRBV7-9,TRBJ1-1,CASSLALTRNTEAFF
TRBV7-9,TRBJ2-6,CASTDLATRANVLTF
TRBV19,TRBJ2-7,CATSDRGRPYEQYF
TRBV7-2,TRBJ2-1,CASRLAGARYNEQFF
TRBV9,TRBJ2-2,CASSVGLASGELFF
TRBV6-1,TRBJ2-7,CASMLGGLGSYEQYF
TRBV2,TRBJ1-4,CASSEEGTGVEKLFF
TRBV19,TRBJ1-5,CATAPWQGGAGGNQPQHF
TRBV18,TRBJ2-5,CASSPWTGTQETQYF
TRBV29-1,TRBJ1-1,CSGAGKGSTEAFF
TRBV7-2,TRBJ1-5,CASSLEGQLNQPQHF
TRBV6-1,TRBJ2-6,CASEAGYSGANVLTF
TRBV5-1,TRBJ2-1,CASSSPGTGDIRGIYNEQFF
TRBV27,TRBJ2-7,CASSTRLAGSSYEQYF
TRBV11-3,TRBJ2-3,CASSRGGPSGDTQYF
TRBV5-4,TRBJ1-5,CASSHLPPTKGGNQPQHF
TRBV30,TRBJ2-7,CAWSSDRRENEQYF
TRBV29-1,TRBJ1-5,CSIGGGNQPQHF
TRBV15,TRBJ1-3,CATSRYPQGVSGNTIYF
TRBV29-1,TRBJ2-7,CSVVGEGKSSYEQYF
TRBV12-5,TRBJ2-7,CASGSLTGVIDEQYF
TRBV19,TRBJ1-3,CASSIGRTGTSGNTIYF
TRBV9,TRBJ1-4,CASSPQGGRSNEKLFF
TRBV5-4,TRBJ2-7,CASSHPRGGEQYF
TRBV5-4,TRBJ2-3,CASSPKLAGTDTQYF
TRBV30,TRBJ1-5,CAWSVYDKAGPNQPQHF
TRBV2,TRBJ2-7,CASSLRSALSYEQYF
TRBV5-4,TRBJ2-1,CASSLLNEQFF
TRBV29-1,TRBJ1-2,CSVKQGYGYTF
TRBV27,TRBJ1-5,CASSFRDKQPQHF
TRBV27,TRBJ2-2,CASSLGGKNTGELFF
TRBV29-1,TRBJ2-3,CSVEDRSLGRSTDTQYF
TRBV7-2,TRBJ1-5,CASSLGTGGFTGSNQPQHF
TRBV7-6,TRBJ1-3,CASSLAQGRNSGNTIYF
TRBV19,TRBJ1-4,CASSPRLREGNEKLFF
TRBV5-1,TRBJ1-6,CASSPRGAYNSPLHF